The present entry profiles one TCR beta chain with its context. The protocol was immunoSEQ multiplex PCR, while the TCRdb copy is restricted to in-frame clones and leaves out a portion. This sample yields roughly 360,000 clones, of which 87% are seen a single time; approximately 1.2% belongs to the top ten. Germline V gene data show CDR1 as SGHAT and CDR2 as FQNNGV. The CDR3 contains 14 residues. V lost 0 bases to trimming and J lost 3 bases, with 8 bases between them. Participants, about 18 to 90 years old, spanned under 30 US areas. This sample is drawn from a study of blood T cell repertoires in COVID-19. At the level of the study: COVID-19 samples from acute and convalescent phases originated in the United States, Italy and Spain.

The sequence was obtained from a man aged 25 to 40 who had recovered from COVID-19. This rearrangement joins TRBV11-2 to TRBJ2-5; D gene unclear. Sequenced material: PBMCs or T cells enriched from blood (not recorded which). The CDR3 region has the DNA TGTGCCAGCAGCTTAGATAGGCTAGAAGAGACCCAGTACTTC. It yields the protein CASSLDRLEETQYF.